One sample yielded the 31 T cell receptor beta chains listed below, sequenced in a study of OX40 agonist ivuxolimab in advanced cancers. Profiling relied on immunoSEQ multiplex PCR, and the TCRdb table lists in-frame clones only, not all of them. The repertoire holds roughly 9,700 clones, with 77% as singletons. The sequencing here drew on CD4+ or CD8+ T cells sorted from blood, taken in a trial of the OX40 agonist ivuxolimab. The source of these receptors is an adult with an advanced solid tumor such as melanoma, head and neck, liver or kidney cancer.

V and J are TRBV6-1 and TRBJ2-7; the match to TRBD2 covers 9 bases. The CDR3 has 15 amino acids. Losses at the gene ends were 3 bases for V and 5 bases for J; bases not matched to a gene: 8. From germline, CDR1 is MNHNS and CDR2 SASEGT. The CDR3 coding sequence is TGTGCCAGCAGTGAGGAGGCGGGAGGGAGGAACGAGCAGTACTTC. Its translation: CASSEEAGGRNEQYF.

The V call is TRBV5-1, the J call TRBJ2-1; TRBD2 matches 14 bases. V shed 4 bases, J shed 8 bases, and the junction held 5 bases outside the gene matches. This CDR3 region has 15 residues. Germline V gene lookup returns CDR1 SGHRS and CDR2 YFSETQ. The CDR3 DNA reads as TGCGCCAGCAGCCTGGGACTAGCGGGAGCGGATGAGCAGTTCTTC. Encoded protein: CASSLGLAGADEQFF.

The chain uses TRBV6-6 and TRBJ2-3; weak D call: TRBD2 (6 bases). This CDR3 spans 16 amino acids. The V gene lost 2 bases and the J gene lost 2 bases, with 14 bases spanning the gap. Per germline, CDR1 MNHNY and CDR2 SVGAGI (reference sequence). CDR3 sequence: CASSYLGGGDTDTQYF. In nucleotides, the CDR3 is TGTGCCAGCAGTTACCTTGGCGGAGGGGACACAGATACGCAGTATTTT.

The CDR3 loop reads CSVELGGTEAFF. The CDR3 bases are TGCAGCGTTGAACTTGGGGGGACTGAAGCTTTCTTT. The chain links TRBV29-1 to TRBJ1-1; maybe TRBD1 (5 bases). This CDR3 is built from 12 residues. Germline lookup yields CDR1 SQVTM and CDR2 ANQGSEA. V lost 2 bases and J 5 bases, leaving 9 bases between the germline ends.

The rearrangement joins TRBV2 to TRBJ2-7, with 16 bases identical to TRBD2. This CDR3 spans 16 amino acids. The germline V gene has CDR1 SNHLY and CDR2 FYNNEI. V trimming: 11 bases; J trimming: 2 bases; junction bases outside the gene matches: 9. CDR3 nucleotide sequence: TGTGCCGGGGGACTAGCGGGAGGGCCGGGAGCCTACGAGCAGTACTTC. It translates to CAGGLAGGPGAYEQYF.

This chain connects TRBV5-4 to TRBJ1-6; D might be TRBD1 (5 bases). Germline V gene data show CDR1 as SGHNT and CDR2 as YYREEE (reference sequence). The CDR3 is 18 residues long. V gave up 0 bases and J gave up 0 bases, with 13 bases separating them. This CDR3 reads CASSLEGRQSSYNSPLHF. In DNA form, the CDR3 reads TGTGCCAGCAGCTTGGAGGGCCGACAGAGCTCCTATAATTCACCCCTCCACTTT.

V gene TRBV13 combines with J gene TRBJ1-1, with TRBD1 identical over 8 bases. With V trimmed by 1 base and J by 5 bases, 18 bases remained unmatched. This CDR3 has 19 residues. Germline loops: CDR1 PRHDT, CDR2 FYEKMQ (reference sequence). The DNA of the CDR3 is TGTGCCAGCAGCTTAGAAGGTCTGGGCGGGCAGGGGGCGAAGACTGAAGCTTTCTTT. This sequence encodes CASSLEGLGGQGAKTEAFF.

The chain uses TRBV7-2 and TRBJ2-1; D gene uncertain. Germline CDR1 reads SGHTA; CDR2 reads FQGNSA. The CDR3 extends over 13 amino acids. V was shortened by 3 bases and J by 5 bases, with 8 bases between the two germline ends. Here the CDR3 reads CASSFFNNNEQFF. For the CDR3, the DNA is TGTGCCAGCAGCTTTTTTAATAACAATGAGCAGTTCTTC.

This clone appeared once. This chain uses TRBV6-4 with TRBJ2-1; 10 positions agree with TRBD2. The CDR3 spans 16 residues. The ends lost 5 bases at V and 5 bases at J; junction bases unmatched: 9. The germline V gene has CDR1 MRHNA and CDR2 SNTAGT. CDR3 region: CASSPSGSSADNEQFF. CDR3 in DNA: TGTGCCAGCAGTCCTAGCGGGAGCTCCGCCGACAATGAGCAGTTCTTC.

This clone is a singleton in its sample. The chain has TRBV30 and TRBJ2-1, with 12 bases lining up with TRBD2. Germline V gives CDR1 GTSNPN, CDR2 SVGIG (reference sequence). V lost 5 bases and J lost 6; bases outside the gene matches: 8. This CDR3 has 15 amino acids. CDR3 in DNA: TGTGCCTGGGCTCTAGCGGGAGGGCTGGGCAATGAGCAGTTCTTC. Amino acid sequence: CAWALAGGLGNEQFF.

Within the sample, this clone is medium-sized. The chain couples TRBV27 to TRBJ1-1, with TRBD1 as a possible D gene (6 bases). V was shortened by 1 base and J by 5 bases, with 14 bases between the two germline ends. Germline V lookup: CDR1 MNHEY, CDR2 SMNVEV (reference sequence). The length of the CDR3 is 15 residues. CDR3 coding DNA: TGTGCCAGCAGTTTATACCCGGGGGCGCGGACTGAAGCTTTCTTT. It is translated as CASSLYPGARTEAFF.

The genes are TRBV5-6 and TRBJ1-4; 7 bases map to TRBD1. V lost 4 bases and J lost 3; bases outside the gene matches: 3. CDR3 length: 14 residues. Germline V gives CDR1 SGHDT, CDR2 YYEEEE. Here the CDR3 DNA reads TGTGCCAGCAGCACAGGGGCGGCTAATGAAAAACTGTTTTTT. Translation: CASSTGAANEKLFF.

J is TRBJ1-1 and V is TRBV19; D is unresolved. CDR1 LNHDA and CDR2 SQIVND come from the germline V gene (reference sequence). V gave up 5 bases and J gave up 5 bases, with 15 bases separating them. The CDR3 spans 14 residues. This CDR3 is CASSVTEEWTEAFF. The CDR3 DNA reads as TGTGCCAGTAGTGTAACAGAGGAGTGGACTGAAGCTTTCTTT.

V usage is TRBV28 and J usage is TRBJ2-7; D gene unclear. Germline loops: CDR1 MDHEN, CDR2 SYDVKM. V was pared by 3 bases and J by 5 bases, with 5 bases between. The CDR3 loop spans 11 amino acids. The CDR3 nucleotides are TGTGCCAGCAGTTTGATGAACGAGCAGTACTTC. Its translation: CASSLMNEQYF.

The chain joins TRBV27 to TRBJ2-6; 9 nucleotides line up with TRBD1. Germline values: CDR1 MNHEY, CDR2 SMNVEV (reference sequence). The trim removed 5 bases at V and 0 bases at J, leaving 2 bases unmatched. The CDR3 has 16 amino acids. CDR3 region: CASSLTGGSGANVLTF. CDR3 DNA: TGTGCCAGCAGTCTGACAGGGGGCTCTGGGGCCAACGTCCTGACTTTC.

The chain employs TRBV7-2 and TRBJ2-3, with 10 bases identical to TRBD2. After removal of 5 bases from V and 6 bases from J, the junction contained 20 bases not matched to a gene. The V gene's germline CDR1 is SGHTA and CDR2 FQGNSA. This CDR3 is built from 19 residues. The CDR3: CASSLPRRAGGPGWDTQYF. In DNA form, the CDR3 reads TGTGCCAGCAGCCTCCCCCGTCGAGCGGGAGGGCCAGGTTGGGATACGCAGTATTTT.

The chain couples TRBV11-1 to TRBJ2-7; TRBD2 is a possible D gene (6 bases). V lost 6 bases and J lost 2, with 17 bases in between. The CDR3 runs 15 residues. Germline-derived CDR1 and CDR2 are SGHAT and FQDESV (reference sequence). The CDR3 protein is CASRSSVGGTYEQYF. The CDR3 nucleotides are TGTGCCAGCAGGTCCTCTGTCGGGGGAACCTACGAGCAGTACTTC.

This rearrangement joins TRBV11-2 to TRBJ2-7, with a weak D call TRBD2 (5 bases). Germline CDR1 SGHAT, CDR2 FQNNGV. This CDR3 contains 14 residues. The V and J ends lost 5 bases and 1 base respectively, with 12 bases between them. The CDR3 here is CASSPPGSSYEQYF. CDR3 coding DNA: TGTGCCAGCAGCCCACCGGGGTCTTCCTACGAGCAGTACTTC.

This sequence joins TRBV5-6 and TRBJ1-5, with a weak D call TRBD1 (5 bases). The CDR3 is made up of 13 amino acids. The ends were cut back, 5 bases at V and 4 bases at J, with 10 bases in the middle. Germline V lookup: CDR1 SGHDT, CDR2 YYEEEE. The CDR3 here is CASRKAGNQPQHF. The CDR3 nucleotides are TGTGCCAGCAGAAAGGCAGGGAATCAGCCCCAGCATTTT.

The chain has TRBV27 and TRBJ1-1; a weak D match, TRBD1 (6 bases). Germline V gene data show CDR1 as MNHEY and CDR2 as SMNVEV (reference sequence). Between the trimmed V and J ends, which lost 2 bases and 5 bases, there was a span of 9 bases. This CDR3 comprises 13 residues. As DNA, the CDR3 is TGTGCCAGCAGTTTAGCAGGGGCTACTGAAGCTTTCTTT. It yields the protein CASSLAGATEAFF.

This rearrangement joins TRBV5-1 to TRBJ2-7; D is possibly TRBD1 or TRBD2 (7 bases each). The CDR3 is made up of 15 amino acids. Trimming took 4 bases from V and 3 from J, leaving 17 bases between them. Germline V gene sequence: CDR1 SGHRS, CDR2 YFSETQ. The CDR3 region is CASSRTGEGGYEQYF. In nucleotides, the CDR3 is TGCGCCAGCAGCCGAACAGGGGAGGGGGGCTACGAGCAGTACTTC. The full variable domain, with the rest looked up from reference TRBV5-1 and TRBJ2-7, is KAGVTQTPRYLIKTRGQQVTLSCSPISGHRSVSWYQQTPGQGLQFLFEYFSETQRNKGNFPGRFSGRQFSNSRSEMNVSTLELGDSALYLCASSRTGEGGYEQYFGPGTRLTVT.

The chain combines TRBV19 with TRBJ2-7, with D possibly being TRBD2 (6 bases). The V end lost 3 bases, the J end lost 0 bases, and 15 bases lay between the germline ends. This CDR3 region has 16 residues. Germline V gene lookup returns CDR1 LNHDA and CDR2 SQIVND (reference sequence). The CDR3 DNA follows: TGTGCCAGTAGTATGGGCAGCGGGCCAAGCTCCTACGAGCAGTACTTC. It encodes CASSMGSGPSSYEQYF.

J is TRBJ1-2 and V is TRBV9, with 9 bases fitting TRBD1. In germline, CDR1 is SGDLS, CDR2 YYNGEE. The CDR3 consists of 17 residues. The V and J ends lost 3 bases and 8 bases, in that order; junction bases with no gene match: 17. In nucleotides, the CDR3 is TGTGCCAGCAGCGACTACCGGGACAGGGACCCTCTTGGCGGCTACACCTTC. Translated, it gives CASSDYRDRDPLGGYTF.

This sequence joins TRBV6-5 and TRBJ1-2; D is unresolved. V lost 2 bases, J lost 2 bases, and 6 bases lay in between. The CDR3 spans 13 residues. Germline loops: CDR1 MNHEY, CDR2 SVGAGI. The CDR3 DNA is TGTGCCAGCAGTTACGAAGGAAACTATGGCTACACCTTC. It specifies CASSYEGNYGYTF.

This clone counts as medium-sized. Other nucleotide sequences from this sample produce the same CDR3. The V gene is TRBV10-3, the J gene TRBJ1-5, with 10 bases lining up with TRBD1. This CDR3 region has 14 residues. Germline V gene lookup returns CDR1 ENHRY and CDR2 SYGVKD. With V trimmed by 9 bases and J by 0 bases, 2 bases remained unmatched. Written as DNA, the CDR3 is TGTGCCATAGGGACAGGGGATAGCAATCAGCCCCAGCATTTT. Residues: CAIGTGDSNQPQHF.

As DNA, the CDR3 is TGTGCCAGCAGCGTAGTAGCGGGAGGGCCAATGGAAGAGCAGTTCTTC. This sequence encodes CASSVVAGGPMEEQFF. J is TRBJ2-1 and V is TRBV9; 11 bases are shared with TRBD2. V trimming: 0 bases; J trimming: 10 bases; junction bases outside the gene matches: 9. Germline CDR1 SGDLS, CDR2 YYNGEE. CDR3 length equals 16 residues.

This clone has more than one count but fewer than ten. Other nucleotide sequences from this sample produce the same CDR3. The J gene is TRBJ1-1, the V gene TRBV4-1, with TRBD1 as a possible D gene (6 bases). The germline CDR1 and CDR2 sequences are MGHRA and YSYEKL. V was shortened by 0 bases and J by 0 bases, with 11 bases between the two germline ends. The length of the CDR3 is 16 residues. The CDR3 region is CASSQDRYRVNTEAFF. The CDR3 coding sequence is TGCGCCAGCAGCCAAGATAGGTACAGGGTGAACACTGAAGCTTTCTTT.

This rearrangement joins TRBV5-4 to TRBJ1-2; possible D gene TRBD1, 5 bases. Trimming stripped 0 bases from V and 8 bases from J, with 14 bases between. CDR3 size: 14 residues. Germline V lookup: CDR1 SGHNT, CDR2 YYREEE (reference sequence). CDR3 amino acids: CASSLDQGGFGYTF. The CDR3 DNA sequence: TGTGCCAGCAGCTTGGACCAGGGAGGGTTCGGCTACACCTTC.

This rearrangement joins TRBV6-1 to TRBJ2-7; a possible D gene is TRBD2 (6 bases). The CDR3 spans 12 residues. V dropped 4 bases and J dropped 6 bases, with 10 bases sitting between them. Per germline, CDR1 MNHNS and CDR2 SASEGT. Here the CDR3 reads CASSVAEVEQYF. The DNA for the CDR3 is TGTGCCAGCAGTGTAGCGGAGGTCGAGCAGTACTTC.

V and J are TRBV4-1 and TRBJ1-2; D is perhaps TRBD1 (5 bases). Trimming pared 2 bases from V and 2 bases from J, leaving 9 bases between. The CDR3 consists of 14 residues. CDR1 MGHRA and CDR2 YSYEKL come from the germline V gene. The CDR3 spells CASSQTTANYGYTF. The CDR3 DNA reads TGCGCCAGCAGCCAAACGACAGCCAACTATGGCTACACCTTC.

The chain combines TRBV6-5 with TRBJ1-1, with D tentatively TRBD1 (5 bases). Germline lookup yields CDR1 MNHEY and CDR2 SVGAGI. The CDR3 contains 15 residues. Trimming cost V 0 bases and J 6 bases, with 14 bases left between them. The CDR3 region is CASSYSTNGASEAFF. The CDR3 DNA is TGTGCCAGCAGTTACTCGACGAACGGGGCCTCTGAAGCTTTCTTT.